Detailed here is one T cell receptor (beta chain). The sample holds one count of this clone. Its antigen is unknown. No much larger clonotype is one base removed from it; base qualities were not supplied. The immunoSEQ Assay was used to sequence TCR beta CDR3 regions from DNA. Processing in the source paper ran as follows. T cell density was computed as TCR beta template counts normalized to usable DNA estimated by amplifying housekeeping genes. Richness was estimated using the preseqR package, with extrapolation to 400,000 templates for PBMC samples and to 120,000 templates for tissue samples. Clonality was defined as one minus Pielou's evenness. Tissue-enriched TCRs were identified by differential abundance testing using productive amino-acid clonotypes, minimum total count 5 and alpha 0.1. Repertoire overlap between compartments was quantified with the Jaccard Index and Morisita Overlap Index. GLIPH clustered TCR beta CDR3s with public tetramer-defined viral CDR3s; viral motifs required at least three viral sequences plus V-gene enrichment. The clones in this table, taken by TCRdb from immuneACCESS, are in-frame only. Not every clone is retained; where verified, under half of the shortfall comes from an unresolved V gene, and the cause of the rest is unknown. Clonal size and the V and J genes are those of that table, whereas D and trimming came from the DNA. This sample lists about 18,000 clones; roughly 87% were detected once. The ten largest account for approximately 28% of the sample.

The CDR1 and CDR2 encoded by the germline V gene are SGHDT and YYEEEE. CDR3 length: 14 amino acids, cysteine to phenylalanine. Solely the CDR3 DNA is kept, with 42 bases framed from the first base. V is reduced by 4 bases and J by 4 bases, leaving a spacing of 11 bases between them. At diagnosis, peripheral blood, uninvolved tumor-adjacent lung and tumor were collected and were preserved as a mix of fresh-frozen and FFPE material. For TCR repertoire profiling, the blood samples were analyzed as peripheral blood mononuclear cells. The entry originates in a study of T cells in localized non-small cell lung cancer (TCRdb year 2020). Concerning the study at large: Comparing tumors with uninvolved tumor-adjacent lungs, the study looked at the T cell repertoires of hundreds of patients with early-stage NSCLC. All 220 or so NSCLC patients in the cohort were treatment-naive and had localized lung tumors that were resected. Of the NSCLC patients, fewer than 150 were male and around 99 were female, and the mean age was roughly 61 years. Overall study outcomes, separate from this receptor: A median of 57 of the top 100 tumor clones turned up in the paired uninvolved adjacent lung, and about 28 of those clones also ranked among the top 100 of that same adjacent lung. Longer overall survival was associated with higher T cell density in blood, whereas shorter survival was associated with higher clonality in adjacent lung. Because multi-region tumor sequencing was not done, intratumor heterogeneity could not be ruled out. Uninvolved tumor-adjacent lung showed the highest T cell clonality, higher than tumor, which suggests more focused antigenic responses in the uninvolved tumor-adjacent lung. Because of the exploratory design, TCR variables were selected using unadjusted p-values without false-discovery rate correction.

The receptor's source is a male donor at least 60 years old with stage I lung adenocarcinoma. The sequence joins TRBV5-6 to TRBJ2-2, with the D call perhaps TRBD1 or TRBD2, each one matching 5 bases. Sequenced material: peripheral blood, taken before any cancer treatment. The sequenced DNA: TGTGCCAGCAGCCGGGGACGTGGCACCGGGGAGCTGTTTTTT. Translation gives CASSRGRGTGELFF.